These 3 T cell receptor beta chains share one sample of origin, sequenced in a study of early T cells in non-severe SARS-CoV-2 infection. TCRdb re-derived calls from the 5' RACE reads in MiXCR, one entry per CDR3 protein. The data hold over 45,000 distinct CDR3 sequences, with about 10% observed a single time. Specimen: whole blood. The receptors originated from an adult who was a healthcare worker with PCR-confirmed SARS-CoV-2 infection or an uninfected control (not recorded which).

The V and J genes are TRBV12-3 or TRBV12-4 and TRBJ2-3, with D possibly being TRBD2 (6 bases). This CDR3 contains 15 residues. V was clipped by 2 bases and J by 7 bases, with 16 bases between them. As DNA, the CDR3 is TGTGCCAGCAGTTTACCCCGGGGGAGTTGGAATACGCAGTATTTT. Amino acid sequence: CASSLPRGSWNTQYF.

This clonotype has at least ten counts. This chain connects TRBV5-5 to TRBJ2-7, with D hard to call. V lost 2 bases, J lost 4 bases, and 7 bases lay in between. The germline V gene encodes CDR1 SGHKS and CDR2 YYEKEE (reference sequence). This CDR3 spans 12 amino acids. The CDR3 is CASSLNFYEQYF. The CDR3 nucleotides read TGTGCCAGCAGCTTAAACTTTTACGAGCAGTACTTC.

The J gene is TRBJ1-5, the V gene TRBV6-1; D not certain. V was shortened by 3 bases and J by 9 bases, with 12 bases between the two germline ends. The CDR3 runs 13 residues. Per germline, CDR1 MNHNS and CDR2 SASEGT. This CDR3 reads CASSETGQMPQHF. CDR3 DNA: TGTGCCAGCAGTGAGACGGGCCAAATGCCCCAGCATTTT.